This T cell receptor (beta chain) was documented in a study of beta chain features in type 1 diabetes (dated by TCRdb to the late 2010s). Regarding the research as a whole: Patients and healthy donors did not differ in mean age, gender distribution, total cell number or subset yield. Across all samples, around 99 million sorted cells were examined, and cell number per subset correlated strongly with RNA yield. In the study, recently diagnosed type 1 diabetes patients and matched healthy donors were compared on the TCRB repertoires of their sorted circulating CD4+ T cell subsets. Regulatory and stem cell-like memory subsets were obtained from only 8 patients and roughly eight healthy donors, while naive and central memory subsets were obtained from all 28 donors.

A single peripheral blood draw of roughly 0.11 L on average was collected from each donor into heparinised tubes. Naive, central memory, regulatory and stem cell-like memory CD4+ T cells were sorted on a BD FACSAria II using a panel including CD45RO, CCR7, CD25, CD127, CD95 and CD27. All sorted populations exceeded 95% purity. PBMCs were isolated right away by Lymphoprep density gradient centrifugation and were stained directly, without culture. To minimize batch effects, samples were stained and sorted in pairs, one healthy donor with one patient per experiment. The entire amount of isolated RNA was reverse transcribed using the High Capacity cDNA Reverse Transcription Kit, so the sequenced TCRB transcripts were expressed ones. Naive, central memory and regulatory T cell samples underwent deep immunoSEQ sequencing, averaging around 3.7 million total reads per sample. Sorted cells were lysed in RLT buffer and RNA was extracted with DNase-treated RNeasy Micro or Mini kits, depending on cell number. Each cell subset was processed on its own to prevent cross-contamination, while patient and healthy donor samples were processed together. Using the immunoSEQ multiplex PCR, TCRB sequences were amplified from cDNA into 87-bp fragments spanning the CDR3 region. Sequencing of the amplicons was done on the Illumina HiSeq platform. The published analysis was carried out like this. Synthetic template baselines were used to correct PCR bias computationally, reads within Hamming distance 2 were collapsed, and singletons that could not be merged were discarded. Reads were aligned to IMGT to assign V, D and J genes, CDR3 length, and insertions or deletions at six rearrangement sites. Within each subset, clonotype counts were normalized to the number of sorted cells before true diversity and Gini coefficients were calculated with the tcR R package. Repertoire sharing was quantified using the overlap coefficient calculated on TCRB nucleotide sequences. TCRdb took over this immuneACCESS table, retaining in-frame rearrangements with V and J assigned. Such tables are incomplete; in checked studies, under half of the missing clones stem from an unresolved V gene, and the remainder is unexplained. D and trimming were read from the DNA, whereas the V and J calls and clone size are those reported in that table. Recorded for this sample are about 390,000 clones; around 10% of them occurred a single time. The ten top clones hold about 0.6% of the sample.

On the study overall, not on this receptor specifically: Type 1 diabetes patients showed a moderate but significant shortening of TCRB CDR3 length in all four CD4+ subsets. Fewer insertions and more nucleotide deletions at VDJ recombination sites were observed in patients with type 1 diabetes, implying thymic rearrangement abnormalities. Naive, central memory and regulatory TCRB repertoires appeared more similar among patients than among healthy donors. Only small numbers of individuals were included in the HLA sub-analyses, which left unresolved whether HLA type had any influence on TCRB rearrangement. Because cDNA was sequenced instead of genomic DNA, activated cells with high expression could be over-represented, although the groups did not differ in activation or CD3 levels. PCR might favor shorter templates, but patient and control samples were amplified and corrected together, so any skew would affect both groups equally.

Counted from cysteine to phenylalanine, this CDR3 has 15 amino acids. The read is trimmed to its CDR3 DNA, 45 bases read in frame from base 1. The germline V and J ends show losses of 4 bases and 2 bases respectively, and no gene match explains 4 bases of the junction. The germline V gene specifies KGHSH as CDR1 and LQKENI as CDR2. Notes on this clone: The antigen it binds to is not known. Per-nucleotide qualities are absent, and no much larger clonotype sits a single base away.

This TCR derives from a man aged 25-45 years with type 1 diabetes. The sequence is built from TRBV18 and TRBJ2-7, and 11 junctional nucleotides match TRBD2. The sample consisted of central memory CD4+ T cells from blood. CDR3 sequence: CASSLTSGATYEQYF. The nucleotide sequence reads as follows: TGTGCCAGCTCACTGACTAGCGGGGCAACCTACGAGCAGTACTTC.